These 24 T cell receptor beta chains share one sample of origin, sequenced in a study of cytomegalovirus exposure and HLA in healthy donors. In the PCR, 60 Vbeta and 13 Jbeta primers were used. Method: immunoSEQ multiplex PCR; TCRdb's copy keeps in-frame clones and lacks some. The sample records roughly 76,000 clones, just over 85% being singletons. Source material: PBMCs. The receptors originated from a woman in her twenties or thirties in good health and CMV-seronegative.

The chain has TRBV7-9 and TRBJ1-4; 7 nucleotides match TRBD1. The CDR3 spans 17 residues. Trimming removed 5 bases from V and 5 bases from J; junction bases left unmatched: 14. CDR1 is SEHNR, CDR2 FQNEAQ, per germline (reference sequence). The CDR3 DNA reads as TGTGCCAGCAGCAATAGGTCTTTACAGGGGTTAAATGAAAAACTGTTTTTT. It codes for CASSNRSLQGLNEKLFF.

In this sample, this clone turned up once. This chain uses TRBV11-2 with TRBJ1-2; 10 positions match TRBD1. V lost 3 bases to trimming and J lost 2 bases; unmatched junction nucleotides: 3. Germline-derived CDR1 and CDR2 are SGHAT and FQNNGV. This CDR3 is built from 15 residues. CDR3 loop: CASSLTGGENYGYTF. For the CDR3, the DNA is TGTGCCAGCAGCTTGACAGGGGGCGAGAACTATGGCTACACCTTC.

The chain combines TRBV6-5 with TRBJ2-1, with TRBD2 matching over 11 bases. Trimming removed 5 bases from V and 7 bases from J; junction bases left unmatched: 4. Germline CDR1 MNHEY, CDR2 SVGAGI. This CDR3 spans 14 amino acids. The DNA for the CDR3 is TGTGCCAGCAGTACTAGCGGGAGCCCAAATGAGCAGTTCTTC. As protein: CASSTSGSPNEQFF.

The V gene is TRBV29-1, the J gene TRBJ1-1; D is possibly TRBD1 (5 bases). CDR1 SQVTM and CDR2 ANQGSEA come from the germline V gene. This CDR3 region has 13 residues. Trimming stripped 2 bases from V and 4 bases from J, with 11 bases between. CDR3 nucleotide sequence: TGCAGCGTTGAACGGGGGTCGCTCACTGAAGCTTTCTTT. Translation: CSVERGSLTEAFF.

The J gene is TRBJ1-5, the V gene TRBV6-1, with TRBD1 identical over 11 bases. Germline V lookup: CDR1 MNHNS, CDR2 SASEGT. The junction had 8 bases not matched to a gene; V was cut back by 7 bases and J by 6 bases. The CDR3 is 15 residues long. CDR3 in amino acids: CASTEGQGVSQPQHF. The CDR3 DNA reads TGTGCCAGCACCGAGGGACAGGGGGTCAGTCAGCCCCAGCATTTT.

This chain connects TRBV7-6 to TRBJ2-7, with TRBD1 matching 10 bases. V gave up 5 bases and J gave up 6 bases; unmatched junction bases: 7. CDR3 length equals 14 residues. The germline V gene encodes CDR1 SGHVS and CDR2 FNYEAQ. CDR3 sequence: CASSPGQGVGEQYF. The CDR3 DNA reads as TGTGCCAGCAGCCCCGGACAGGGGGTCGGCGAGCAGTACTTC.

This sequence joins TRBV12-5 and TRBJ1-1, with D unresolved. V lost 3 bases to trimming and J lost 2 bases, with 13 bases between them. This CDR3 spans 15 amino acids. CDR1 is LGHNT, CDR2 FRNRAP, per germline. In DNA, the CDR3 is TGTGCTAGTGGTTTCACGGCGCGGGGTAACACTGAAGCTTTCTTT. It is translated as CASGFTARGNTEAFF.

The CDR3 coding sequence is TGTGCCAGCAGGCCCGCACTTAACTATGGCTACACCTTC. This sequence encodes CASRPALNYGYTF. J is TRBJ1-2 and V is TRBV27; no definite D call. The CDR3 has 13 residues. V lost 6 bases to trimming and J lost 1 base, with 9 bases between them. Germline-derived CDR1 and CDR2 are MNHEY and SMNVEV (reference sequence).

The chain joins TRBV4-2 to TRBJ2-5; D not resolved. Trimming pared 0 bases from V and 5 bases from J, leaving 13 bases between. The CDR3 runs to 15 residues. Germline values: CDR1 LGHNA, CDR2 YNFKEQ. As DNA, the CDR3 is TGTGCCAGCAGCCAAGAGATGTCTCAACAGGAGACCCAGTACTTC. Translation: CASSQEMSQQETQYF.

The CDR3 DNA reads TGTGCCAGCAGTCTTTACAGGGACGAGCAGTACTTC. Translation gives CASSLYRDEQYF. The chain couples TRBV6-6 to TRBJ2-5, with D possibly TRBD1 on 6 matching bases. The J call may be faulty, since TRBJ2-7 better matches the DNA end. CDR1 is MNHNY and CDR2 is SVGAGI in the germline V gene (reference sequence). This CDR3 comprises 12 residues.

The CDR3 bases are TGTGCCAGCAGTTACTCGGCAGGCTATGGCTACACCTTC. It is translated as CASSYSAGYGYTF. The chain couples TRBV6-5 to TRBJ1-2; D is uncertain. Germline V gene sequence: CDR1 MNHEY, CDR2 SVGAGI. The germline V and J ends were trimmed by 0 bases and 4 bases, with 6 bases remaining between them. The CDR3 is 13 residues long.

The gene calls are TRBV19 and TRBJ2-3; TRBD2 matches at 11 bases. V was pared by 3 bases and J by 3 bases, with 5 bases of the junction left unmatched. The CDR3 length is 16 residues. Germline V CDR1 and CDR2: LNHDA, SQIVND (reference sequence). CDR3: CASSIFSSGRTDTQYF. DNA of the CDR3: TGTGCCAGTAGTATCTTCTCTAGCGGGAGGACAGATACGCAGTATTTT.

J is TRBJ1-2 and V is TRBV30, with a possible D match to TRBD1 (6 bases). The germline CDR1 and CDR2 sequences are GTSNPN and SVGIG (reference sequence). Between the trimmed V and J ends, which lost 3 bases and 4 bases, there was a span of 12 bases. This CDR3 comprises 13 residues. In nucleotides, the CDR3 is TGTGCCTGGAGCGACAGGACAGTCTATGGCTACACCTTC. Its protein is CAWSDRTVYGYTF.

The chain is built from TRBV27 and TRBJ2-7; perhaps TRBD1 as D (6 bases). This CDR3 has 12 residues. Germline CDR1 MNHEY, CDR2 SMNVEV (reference sequence). CDR3 in DNA: TGTGCGGTGGGAACAGGGTTCTACGAGCAGTACTTC. This encodes CAVGTGFYEQYF.

The chain has TRBV11-3 and TRBJ2-3; D is undetermined. CDR3 length: 14 residues. Germline loops: CDR1 SGHNT, CDR2 YENEEA. With 5 bases removed from V and 0 bases from J, the gap between germline ends came to 9 bases. The CDR3 reads CASSETDSTDTQYF. CDR3 in DNA: TGTGCCAGCAGCGAAACAGATAGCACAGATACGCAGTATTTT.

The V and J genes are TRBV11-2 and TRBJ2-1; 7 bases line up with TRBD2. Per the germline V gene, CDR1 is SGHAT and CDR2 is FQNNGV. The CDR3 runs 14 residues. V shed 3 bases, J shed 4 bases, and the junction held 3 bases outside the gene matches. The CDR3 DNA sequence: TGTGCCAGCAGCTTCGGGACTACTTACAATGAGCAGTTCTTC. Translated, it gives CASSFGTTYNEQFF. The entire variable domain, with the rest obtained from reference TRBV11-2 and TRBJ2-1, is as follows: EAGVAQSPRYKIIEKRQSVAFWCNPISGHATLYWYQQILGQGPKLLIQFQNNGVVDDSQLPKDRFSAERLKGVDSTLKIQPAKLEDSAVYLCASSFGTTYNEQFFGPGTRLTVL.

This clone appeared a single time. The rearrangement links TRBV7-3 to TRBJ2-5, with 7 bases matching TRBD1. Unmatched junction bases numbered 7, after V lost 5 bases and J lost 1 base. Germline-derived CDR1 and CDR2 are SGHTA and FQGTGA. The CDR3 runs to 15 residues. Written as DNA, the CDR3 is TGTGCCAGCAGCCCGACAGGGTATTCCCAAGAGACCCAGTACTTC. Translating it yields CASSPTGYSQETQYF.

This clone came up once. The chain carries TRBV7-6 and TRBJ2-7; 11 bases line up with TRBD2. CDR3 length equals 15 residues. J gave up 5 bases and V 2 bases, and 5 bases lay outside the gene matches. Germline CDR1 and CDR2: SGHVS and FNYEAQ. The CDR3 reads CASSLYLAGGHEQYF. DNA for the CDR3: TGTGCCAGCAGCTTATATCTAGCGGGAGGCCACGAGCAGTACTTC.

V is TRBV6-5 and J is TRBJ2-1, with 8 bases matching TRBD1. J lost 7 bases, V lost 2 bases, and 7 bases had no gene match. CDR1 and CDR2 (germline): MNHEY, SVGAGI. The CDR3 loop spans 15 amino acids. The CDR3 spells CASSYGTGVMNEQFF. Here the CDR3 DNA reads TGTGCCAGCAGTTACGGGACAGGTGTGATGAATGAGCAGTTCTTC.

The chain employs TRBV6-5 and TRBJ1-5, with a tentative D call TRBD1 (5 bases). Trimming took 11 bases from V and 6 from J, leaving 17 bases between them. The CDR3 contains 13 residues. Germline values: CDR1 MNHEY, CDR2 SVGAGI. The CDR3 DNA sequence: TGTGCCGCCTGGGCAGGGTCCAGTCAGCCCCAGCATTTT. It is translated as CAAWAGSSQPQHF.

This rearrangement joins TRBV13 to TRBJ1-4; 8 nucleotides line up with TRBD1. This CDR3 is built from 14 residues. With 4 bases clipped from V and 6 bases from J, the junction kept 4 bases outside the gene matches. Germline V gives CDR1 PRHDT, CDR2 FYEKMQ (reference sequence). Here the CDR3 DNA reads TGTGCCAGCAGCTCCGGGACAGGTTATGAAAAACTGTTTTTT. Amino acids: CASSSGTGYEKLFF.

The chain employs TRBV29-1 and TRBJ1-1; D uncertain. The CDR3 extends over 12 amino acids. Germline CDR1 and CDR2: SQVTM and ANQGSEA. The CDR3 reads CSSVGRDTEAFF. The CDR3 DNA reads TGCAGTTCGGTCGGGCGGGACACTGAAGCTTTCTTT.

The chain employs TRBV7-9 and TRBJ2-1, with D possibly matching TRBD1 (5 bases). V dropped 2 bases and J dropped 4 bases, with 15 bases sitting between them. This CDR3 has 16 residues. Germline V gene sequence: CDR1 SEHNR, CDR2 FQNEAQ (reference sequence). The CDR3 sequence is CASSLIGALGYNEQFF. The CDR3, as DNA: TGTGCCAGCAGCTTAATTGGGGCCTTGGGTTACAATGAGCAGTTCTTC.

V and J are TRBV2 and TRBJ2-3; 11 bases map to TRBD1. This CDR3 is 16 amino acids long. Germline loops: CDR1 SNHLY, CDR2 FYNNEI. Losses at the gene ends were 6 bases for V and 1 base for J; bases not matched to a gene: 6. This CDR3 is CASSLRTGGRTDTQYF. CDR3 sequence (DNA): TGTGCCAGCAGCCTTCGGACAGGGGGCCGCACAGATACGCAGTATTTT.